Listed below are T cell receptor beta chains from one sample, sequenced in a study of T cell clonotyping in hematopoietic cell transplantation. The data were produced by immunoSEQ multiplex PCR, yet TCRdb's version contains in-frame clones alone and is incomplete. This repertoire shows around 4,000 clones, 95% found once; its top ten account for 0.7% to 0.95%. This specimen was PBMCs, taken 30 days after allogeneic stem cell transplant. The receptors originated from a male patient aged 50 to 60 who had an allogeneic stem cell transplant from a related donor, so the T cells may come from the graft donor. Some clones in this sample may be carry-over from other donors' samples. Both conserved end residues are part of each CDR3. Each record gives: clone size, J gene, V gene, D gene, CDR3 protein, CDR3 DNA. The D gene is left open where the match is weak. Some rows have no size entry. The others give once, few or many, or a class for an expanded clone.

>-|TRBJ2-5|TRBV5-1|-
CASSRTVQETQYF
TGCGCCAGCAGCAGGACAGTCCAAGAGACCCAGTACTTC
>once|TRBJ2-5|TRBV29-1|TRBD2
CSVGGTSGGAAETQYF
TGCAGCGTTGGGGGGACTAGCGGGGGGGCCGCGGAGACCCAGTACTTC
>-|TRBJ2-7|TRBV7-2|-
CASSLRPYEQYF
TGTGCCAGCAGCTTGCGCCCTTACGAGCAGTACTTC
>-|TRBJ2-5|TRBV18|-
CASSPRDGQETQYF
TGTGCCAGCTCACCACGGGACGGCCAAGAGACCCAGTACTTC
>-|TRBJ1-6|TRBV7-2|-
CASSKTRNHYNSPLHF
TGTGCCAGCAGCAAGACCCGGAACCACTATAATTCACCCCTCCACTTT
>-|TRBJ2-5|TRBV7-2|-
CASTKGWRETQYF
TGTGCCAGCACCAAAGGGTGGCGGGAGACCCAGTACTTC
>-|TRBJ2-2|TRBV11-3|-
CASSNIRDGITKSAPGELFF
TGTGCCAGCAGCAATATAAGGGACGGAATAACTAAATCCGCCCCCGGGGAGCTGTTTTTT
>-|TRBJ1-2|TRBV7-6|-
CASSLTAGGRGGYTF
TGTGCCAGCAGCTTAACGGCAGGCGGACGGGGTGGCTACACCTTC
>-|TRBJ1-1|TRBV9|-
CASSVGYRDMNTEAFF
TGTGCCAGCAGCGTAGGGTACAGGGACATGAACACTGAAGCTTTCTTT
>-|TRBJ1-2|TRBV5-1|-
CASSFQGELGYGYTF
TGCGCCAGCAGCTTCCAGGGAGAATTGGGCTATGGCTACACCTTC
>-|TRBJ1-1|TRBV19|-
CASSITLNMNTEAFF
TGTGCCAGTAGTATTACCCTCAACATGAACACTGAAGCTTTCTTT
>-|TRBJ2-1|TRBV4-3|TRBD2
CASSRSSGGLSLYNEQFF
TGCGCCAGCAGCCGGAGTAGCGGGGGCTTGAGTCTCTACAATGAGCAGTTCTTC
>-|TRBJ2-7|TRBV4-3|-
CASSQAQGHEQYF
TGCGCCAGCAGCCAAGCACAGGGCCACGAGCAGTACTTC
>-|TRBJ1-2|TRBV14|TRBD1
CASSRLTGGAEGYTF
TGTGCCAGCAGCCGGTTGACAGGGGGCGCAGAAGGCTACACCTTC
>-|TRBJ2-7|TRBV7-2|TRBD2
CASSLSASGSYEQYF
TGTGCCAGCAGCTTATCCGCTAGCGGCTCCTACGAGCAGTACTTC
>-|TRBJ1-2|TRBV2|-
CASSEALPPFGSNYGYTF
TGTGCCAGCAGTGAAGCACTTCCCCCATTCGGAAGTAACTATGGCTACACCTTC
>-|TRBJ1-3|TRBV4-3|-
CASSQGGRTGNTIYF
TGCGCCAGCAGCCAGGGGGGTCGGACTGGAAACACCATATATTTT
>-|TRBJ1-4|TRBV25-1|TRBD1
CASSEPWTGTEKLFF
TGTGCCAGCAGTGAACCCTGGACAGGGACTGAAAAACTGTTTTTT
>-|TRBJ1-1|TRBV27|-
CASSLWKNTEAFF
TGTGCCAGCAGTTTATGGAAGAACACTGAAGCTTTCTTT
>-|TRBJ2-1|TRBV19|-
CASSIDLSQGVYNEQFF
TGTGCCAGTAGTATAGATTTGTCCCAGGGAGTCTACAATGAGCAGTTCTTC
>-|TRBJ2-7|TRBV7-2|-
CASSLDFYEQYF
TGTGCCAGCAGCTTAGATTTCTACGAGCAGTACTTC
>-|TRBJ2-7|TRBV6-5|TRBD1
CASSYSGTGEYEQYF
TGTGCCAGCAGTTACTCCGGGACAGGGGAGTACGAGCAGTACTTC
>-|TRBJ2-7|TRBV19|TRBD2
CASSTLAGGPRYEQYF
TGTGCCAGTAGTACTCTAGCGGGAGGGCCAAGGTACGAGCAGTACTTC
>-|TRBJ1-1|TRBV6-1|-
CASSRRDLTEAFF
TGTGCCAGCAGTCGGAGGGACCTCACTGAAGCTTTCTTT
>-|TRBJ1-6|TRBV14|TRBD1
CASSLSTGIGSPLHF
TGTGCCAGCAGTCTTTCGACAGGGATCGGTTCACCCCTCCACTTT
>-|TRBJ2-5|TRBV2|TRBD2
CASRPLAGGPETQYF
TGTGCCAGCAGACCACTAGCGGGGGGGCCGGAGACCCAGTACTTC
>-|TRBJ1-2|TRBV4-3|-
CASSQEGAGLFGYTF
TGCGCCAGCAGCCAAGAGGGTGCAGGGCTTTTCGGCTACACCTTC
>-|TRBJ2-3|TRBV5-1|TRBD2
CASSFGTSGDDTQYF
TGCGCCAGCAGCTTCGGGACTAGCGGGGATGATACGCAGTATTTT
>-|TRBJ1-1|TRBV6-1|-
CASSDIYREAFF
TGTGCCAGCAGTGATATTTACCGTGAAGCTTTCTTT
>-|TRBJ1-2|TRBV4-1|-
CASSQGFGWPRAQDNYGYTF
TGCGCCAGCAGCCAAGGATTTGGGTGGCCTCGGGCCCAGGATAACTATGGCTACACCTTC
>-|TRBJ1-6|TRBV19|-
CASSSRPERSPLHF
TGTGCCAGTAGCTCTCGGCCTGAGCGGTCACCCCTCCACTTT
>-|TRBJ1-4|TRBV7-9|-
CASSLVGRENEKLFF
TGTGCCAGCAGCTTAGTCGGCAGGGAGAATGAAAAACTGTTTTTT
>-|TRBJ1-2|TRBV28|TRBD1
CASSLRPGGGYTF
TGTGCCAGCAGCCTCCGCCCAGGGGGAGGCTACACCTTC
>once|TRBJ2-1|TRBV6-4|-
CASTPTSGSYNEQFF
TGTGCCAGCACCCCGACTTCGGGCTCCTACAATGAGCAGTTCTTC
>-|TRBJ1-4|TRBV7-6|TRBD1
CASSLDHRGLEKLFF
TGTGCCAGCAGCTTGGATCACAGGGGGCTGGAAAAACTGTTTTTT
>-|TRBJ2-7|TRBV7-2|-
CASAIRQGGLRGSYEQYF
TGTGCCAGCGCCATCCGTCAGGGGGGTTTAAGAGGAAGCTACGAGCAGTACTTC
>-|TRBJ1-1|TRBV25-1|-
CASRSPGTEAFF
TGTGCCAGCAGATCCCCGGGAACTGAAGCTTTCTTT
>-|TRBJ1-2|TRBV9|-
CASSGFVTRERGYGYTF
TGTGCCAGCAGCGGCTTCGTTACGAGGGAACGGGGCTATGGCTACACCTTC
>-|TRBJ1-1|TRBV4-1|-
CASSQDHLNTEAFF
TGCGCCAGCAGCCAAGATCATCTAAACACTGAAGCTTTCTTT
>-|TRBJ1-2|TRBV10-1|-
CASSSRPRSRKTYGF
TGCGCCAGCAGTAGTCGTCCAAGATCGCGAAAGACCTATGGCTTC
>once|TRBJ1-5|TRBV28|-
CASIAPGYSNQPQHF
TGTGCCAGCATCGCCCCAGGGTATAGCAATCAGCCCCAGCATTTT
>-|TRBJ1-2|TRBV10-3|TRBD1
CAIRPGGTASGYTF
TGTGCCATCAGACCCGGCGGGACAGCGAGTGGCTACACCTTC
>-|TRBJ2-7|TRBV6-6|-
CASRPPGRSYEQYF
TGTGCCAGCAGGCCTCCGGGACGGTCCTACGAGCAGTACTTC
>-|TRBJ2-3|TRBV5-1|TRBD1
CASSFSGTGTVTQYF
TGCGCCAGCAGCTTTTCCGGGACAGGGACAGTTACGCAGTATTTT
>-|TRBJ1-4|TRBV29-1|-
CSAGNLGGEKLFF
TGCAGCGCCGGAAACCTAGGGGGGGAAAAACTGTTTTTT
>once|TRBJ2-5|TRBV6-5|-
CASGPREETQYF
TGTGCCAGCGGGCCCCGGGAGGAGACCCAGTACTTC
>-|TRBJ2-7|TRBV6-1|TRBD2
CASSESSGGAAREQYF
TGTGCCAGCAGTGAAAGTAGCGGGGGGGCCGCTCGCGAGCAGTACTTC
>-|TRBJ2-7|TRBV10-3|-
CAISRDARYEQYF
TGTGCCATCAGCAGGGACGCCAGGTACGAGCAGTACTTC
>-|TRBJ1-1|TRBV28|-
CASSLYTGNTEAFF
TGTGCCAGCAGTTTATACACAGGGAACACTGAAGCTTTCTTT
>few|TRBJ2-7|TRBV11-2|TRBD1
CASSWDRVGEQYF
TGTGCCAGCAGCTGGGACAGGGTTGGCGAGCAGTACTTC
>few|TRBJ2-1|TRBV27|TRBD2
CASSLSTLAAYNEQFF
TGTGCCAGCAGTTTATCCACTCTAGCGGCGTACAATGAGCAGTTCTTC
>-|TRBJ2-5|TRBV5-1|-
CASSVLVQETQYF
TGCGCCAGCAGCGTACTAGTTCAAGAGACCCAGTACTTC
>-|TRBJ2-7|TRBV10-3|-
CAISGYWTESYEQYF
TGTGCCATCAGTGGATATTGGACAGAAAGCTACGAGCAGTACTTC
>once|TRBJ2-3|TRBV5-1|TRBD2
CASSFTSGGDTQYF
TGCGCCAGCAGCTTCACTAGCGGGGGGGATACGCAGTATTTT
>once|TRBJ2-7|TRBV11-2|-
CASSSVGHTYEQYF
TGTGCCAGCAGCTCTGTGGGACATACATACGAGCAGTACTTC